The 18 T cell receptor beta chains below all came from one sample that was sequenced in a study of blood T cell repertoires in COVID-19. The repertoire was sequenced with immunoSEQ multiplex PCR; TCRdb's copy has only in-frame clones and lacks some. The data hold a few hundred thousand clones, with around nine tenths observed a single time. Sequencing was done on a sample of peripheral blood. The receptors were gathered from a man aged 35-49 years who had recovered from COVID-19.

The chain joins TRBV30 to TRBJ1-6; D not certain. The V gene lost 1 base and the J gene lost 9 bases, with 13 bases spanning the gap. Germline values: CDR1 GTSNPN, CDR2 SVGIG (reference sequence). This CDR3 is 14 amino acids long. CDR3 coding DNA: TGTGCCTGGAGTGCCCCGGGAGGGTTTTCACCCCTCCACTTT. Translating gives CAWSAPGGFSPLHF.

The CDR3 loop reads CASSRDRVKTDTQYF. For the CDR3, the DNA is TGTGCCAGCAGCAGAGACAGGGTAAAGACAGATACGCAGTATTTT. This rearrangement joins TRBV2 to TRBJ2-3; 7 bases match TRBD1. Looked up from germline, CDR1 is SNHLY and CDR2 is FYNNEI. V lost 6 bases and J lost 3; bases outside the gene matches: 9. This CDR3 contains 15 residues. Full variable domain (remainder filled in from reference TRBV2 and TRBJ2-3): EPEVTQTPSHQVTQMGQEVILRCVPISNHLYFYWYRQILGQKVEFLVSFYNNEISEKSEIFDDQFSVERPDGSNFTLKIRSTKLEDSAMYFCASSRDRVKTDTQYFGPGTRLTVL.

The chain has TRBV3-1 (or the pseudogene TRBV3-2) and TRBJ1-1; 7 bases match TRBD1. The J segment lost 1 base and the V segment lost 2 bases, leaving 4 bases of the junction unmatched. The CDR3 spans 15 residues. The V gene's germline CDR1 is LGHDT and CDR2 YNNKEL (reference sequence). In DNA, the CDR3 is TGTGCCAGCAGCCAACACAGGGGCGGGAACACTGAAGCTTTCTTT. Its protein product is CASSQHRGGNTEAFF.

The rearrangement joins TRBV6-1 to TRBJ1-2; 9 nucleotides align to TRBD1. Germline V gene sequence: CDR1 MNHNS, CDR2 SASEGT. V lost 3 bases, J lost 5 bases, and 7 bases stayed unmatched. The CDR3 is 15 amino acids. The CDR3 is CASSETWGTGYGYTF. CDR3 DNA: TGTGCCAGCAGTGAGACATGGGGGACAGGGTATGGCTACACCTTC.

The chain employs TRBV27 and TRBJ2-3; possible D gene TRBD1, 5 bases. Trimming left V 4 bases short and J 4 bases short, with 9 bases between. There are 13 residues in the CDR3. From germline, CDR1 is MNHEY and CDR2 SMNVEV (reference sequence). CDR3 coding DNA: TGTGCCAGCAGTTATGGCAGGGCAGATACGCAGTATTTT. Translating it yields CASSYGRADTQYF.

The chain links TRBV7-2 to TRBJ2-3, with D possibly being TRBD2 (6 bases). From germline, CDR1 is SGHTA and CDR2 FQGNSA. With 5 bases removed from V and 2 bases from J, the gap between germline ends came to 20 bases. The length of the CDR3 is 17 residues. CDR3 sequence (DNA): TGTGCCAGCAGCCCCGGTAGGGCTAGCGTTTTCACAGATACGCAGTATTTT. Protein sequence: CASSPGRASVFTDTQYF.

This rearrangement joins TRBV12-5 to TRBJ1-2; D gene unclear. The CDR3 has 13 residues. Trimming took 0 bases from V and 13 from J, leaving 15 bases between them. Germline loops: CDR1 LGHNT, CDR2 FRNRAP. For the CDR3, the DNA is TGTGCTAGTGGTTTGGTTATGGGAGCTGCTCCCACCTTC. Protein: CASGLVMGAAPTF.

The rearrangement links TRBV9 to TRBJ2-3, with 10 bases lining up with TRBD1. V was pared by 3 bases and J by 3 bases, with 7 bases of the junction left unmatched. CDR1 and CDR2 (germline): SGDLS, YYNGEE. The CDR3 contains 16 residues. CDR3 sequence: CASSASGTGVTDTQYF. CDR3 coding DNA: TGTGCCAGCAGCGCCTCCGGGACAGGGGTGACAGATACGCAGTATTTT. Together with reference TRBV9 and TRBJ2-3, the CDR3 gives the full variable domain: DSGVTQTPKHLITATGQRVTLRCSPRSGDLSVYWYQQSLDQGLQFLIQYYNGEERAKGNILERFSAQQFPDLHSELNLSSLELGDSALYFCASSASGTGVTDTQYFGPGTRLTVL.

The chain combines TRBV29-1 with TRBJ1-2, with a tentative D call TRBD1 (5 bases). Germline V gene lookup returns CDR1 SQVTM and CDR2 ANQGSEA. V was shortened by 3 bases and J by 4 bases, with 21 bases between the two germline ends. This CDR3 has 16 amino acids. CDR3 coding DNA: TGCAGCGTTGATCCCGGGGGGGGATTCAATATCTATGGCTACACCTTC. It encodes CSVDPGGGFNIYGYTF.

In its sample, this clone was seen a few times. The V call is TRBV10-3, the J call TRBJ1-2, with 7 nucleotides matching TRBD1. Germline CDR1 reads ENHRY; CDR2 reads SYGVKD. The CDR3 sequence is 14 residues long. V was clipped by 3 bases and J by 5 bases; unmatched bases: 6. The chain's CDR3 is CAISDYGDSYGYTF. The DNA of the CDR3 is TGTGCCATCAGTGATTACGGGGACAGTTATGGCTACACCTTC.

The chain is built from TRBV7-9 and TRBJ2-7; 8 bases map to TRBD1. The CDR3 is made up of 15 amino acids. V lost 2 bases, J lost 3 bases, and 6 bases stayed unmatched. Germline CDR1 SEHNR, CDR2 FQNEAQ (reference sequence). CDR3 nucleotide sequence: TGTGCCAGCAGCTTAACGGGGACAGGAGTCTACGAGCAGTACTTC. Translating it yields CASSLTGTGVYEQYF.

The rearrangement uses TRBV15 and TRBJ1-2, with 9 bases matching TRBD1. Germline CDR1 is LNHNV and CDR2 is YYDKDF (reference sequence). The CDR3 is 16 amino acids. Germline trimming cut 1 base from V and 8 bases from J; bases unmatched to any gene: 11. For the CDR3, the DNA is TGTGCCACCAGCAGAGGAGGAACCGGGACAGGGTCGGGCTACACCTTC. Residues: CATSRGGTGTGSGYTF.

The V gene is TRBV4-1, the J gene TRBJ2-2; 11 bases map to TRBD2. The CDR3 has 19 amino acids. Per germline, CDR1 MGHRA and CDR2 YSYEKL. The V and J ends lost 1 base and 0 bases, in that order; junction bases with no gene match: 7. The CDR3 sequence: CASSQVASGGLANTGELFF. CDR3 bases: TGCGCCAGCAGCCAAGTGGCTAGCGGGGGGCTCGCGAACACCGGGGAGCTGTTTTTT.

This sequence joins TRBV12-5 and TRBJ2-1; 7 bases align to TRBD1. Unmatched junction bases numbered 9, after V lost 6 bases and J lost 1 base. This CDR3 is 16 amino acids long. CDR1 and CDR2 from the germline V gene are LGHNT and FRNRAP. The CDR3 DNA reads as TGTGCTAGTGGGAGTGAGGGGGCGGTATCCTACAATGAGCAGTTCTTC. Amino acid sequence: CASGSEGAVSYNEQFF.

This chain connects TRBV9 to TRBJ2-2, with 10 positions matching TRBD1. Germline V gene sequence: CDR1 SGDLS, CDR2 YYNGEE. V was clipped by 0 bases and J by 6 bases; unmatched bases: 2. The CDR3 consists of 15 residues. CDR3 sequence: CASSVVGQGAGELFF. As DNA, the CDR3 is TGTGCCAGCAGCGTAGTAGGACAGGGGGCCGGGGAGCTGTTTTTT.

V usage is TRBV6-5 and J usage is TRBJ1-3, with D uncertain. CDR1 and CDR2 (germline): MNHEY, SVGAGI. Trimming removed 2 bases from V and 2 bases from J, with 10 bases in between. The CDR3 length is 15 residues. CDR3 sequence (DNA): TGTGCCAGCAGTTACGGGCCCCGGCCTGGAAACACCATATATTTT. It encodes CASSYGPRPGNTIYF.

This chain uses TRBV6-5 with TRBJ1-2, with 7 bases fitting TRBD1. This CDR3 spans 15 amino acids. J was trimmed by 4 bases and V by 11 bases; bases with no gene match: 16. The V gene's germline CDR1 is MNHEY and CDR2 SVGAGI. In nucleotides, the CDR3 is TGTGCCGGATCGGACAGGCGTGGGGGGATCTATGGCTACACCTTC. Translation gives CAGSDRRGGIYGYTF.

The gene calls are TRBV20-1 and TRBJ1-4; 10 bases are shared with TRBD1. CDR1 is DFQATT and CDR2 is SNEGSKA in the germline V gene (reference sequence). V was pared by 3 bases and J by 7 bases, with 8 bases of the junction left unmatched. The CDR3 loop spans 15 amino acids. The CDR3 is CSASPWDRGSEKLFF. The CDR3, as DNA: TGCAGTGCTAGTCCTTGGGACAGGGGTAGTGAAAAACTGTTTTTT.